The T cell receptor (beta chain) described here comes from a study of cytomegalovirus exposure and HLA in healthy donors. Study-level results: Across donors, presence/absence analyses took sequencing depth to be roughly uniform. An analysis done earlier found most TCR beta V segments productive about 87% or about 30% of the time.

This clone was counted between two and nine times. Its antigen is unknown. Per germline, CDR1 SNHLY and CDR2 FYNNEI. CDR3 length: 12 residues. Trimming pared 6 bases from V and 2 bases from J, leaving 7 bases between. Use of 60 Vbeta and 13 Jbeta primers characterized the PCR. Sequencing was performed with immunoSEQ multiplex PCR; in TCRdb, only in-frame clones are kept and a portion is missing. Altogether roughly 120,000 clones are present, around 70% being singletons, with the ten largest covering 1.6%. The sequence was collected from a woman aged 18 to 35 in good health and CMV-seronegative. The chain uses TRBV2 and TRBJ1-1; D not resolved. Sequences were obtained from PBMCs. CDR3 in amino acids: CASRRINTEAFF. The CDR3 DNA is TGTGCCAGCAGGAGGATTAACACTGAAGCTTTCTTT.